These 11 T cell receptor beta chains came from one sample sequenced in a study of blood T cell repertoires in COVID-19. Repertoires were generated with immunoSEQ multiplex PCR, while TCRdb's copy carries only in-frame clones and drops some. The sample lists over 250,000 clones, about 80% occurring once. What was sequenced was peripheral blood. The receptors come from an elderly woman with acute or convalescent COVID-19.

V gene TRBV18 combines with J gene TRBJ2-7; TRBD2 agrees at 9 bases. V was pared by 4 bases and J by 3 bases, with 10 bases of the junction left unmatched. CDR1 is KGHSH, CDR2 LQKENI, per germline. This CDR3 is 16 amino acids long. This CDR3 is CASSQGSGGPIYEQYF. The CDR3 DNA sequence: TGTGCCAGCTCACAGGGTAGCGGGGGTCCGATCTACGAGCAGTACTTC.

The chain links TRBV5-1 to TRBJ2-5, with 11 bases aligning to TRBD2. Germline V gene lookup returns CDR1 SGHRS and CDR2 YFSETQ. Trimming took 5 bases from V and 2 from J; bases not matched to a gene: 5. The CDR3 loop spans 15 amino acids. The CDR3 nucleotides read TGCGCCAGCAGAAAACTAGCGGGGGTACAAGAGACCCAGTACTTC. Residues: CASRKLAGVQETQYF.

This chain uses TRBV6-6 with TRBJ1-6; D gene ambiguous. The CDR3 covers 12 residues. V lost 3 bases to trimming and J lost 9 bases, with 6 bases between them. Germline CDR1 reads MNHNY; CDR2 reads SVGAGI (reference sequence). The CDR3 bases are TGTGCCAGCAGTTATCAGCGTTCACCCCTCCACTTT. This encodes CASSYQRSPLHF.

Worth noting for this clone: This sample also contains other DNA sequences that code for the same CDR3. The V gene is TRBV3-1 (or the pseudogene TRBV3-2), the J gene TRBJ2-5; D is unclear. Germline CDR1 and CDR2: LGHDT and YNNKEL (reference sequence). V was pared by 3 bases and J by 5 bases, with 4 bases between. The CDR3 sequence is 11 residues long. CDR3 sequence (DNA): TGTGCCAGCAGCCAGAGGGAGACCCAGTACTTC. Protein product: CASSQRETQYF.

The chain couples TRBV3-1 (or the pseudogene TRBV3-2) to TRBJ2-1; 11 bases are shared with TRBD2. The CDR3 is 14 amino acids. Trimming at V came to 2 bases and at J to 9 bases, leaving 3 bases not matched to a gene. Germline-derived CDR1 and CDR2 are LGHDT and YNNKEL (reference sequence). CDR3: CASSQSGTSGEQFF. For the CDR3, the DNA is TGTGCCAGCAGCCAATCCGGGACTAGCGGTGAGCAGTTCTTC.

This clone was seen only a few times. The rearrangement uses TRBV5-4 and TRBJ1-2; 9 positions agree with TRBD1. The ends lost 3 bases at V and 5 bases at J; junction bases unmatched: 2. The CDR3 is made up of 13 amino acids. Per germline, CDR1 SGHNT and CDR2 YYREEE (reference sequence). DNA for the CDR3: TGTGCCAGCAGCTGGGACAGGGCGTATGGCTACACCTTC. Its protein product is CASSWDRAYGYTF.

This rearrangement joins TRBV4-1 to TRBJ1-4; D might be TRBD1 (5 bases). The CDR3 consists of 15 residues. Germline loops: CDR1 MGHRA, CDR2 YSYEKL. V was trimmed by 0 bases and J by 3 bases, leaving 8 bases between them. This CDR3 is CASSQDRAPNEKLFF. The DNA for the CDR3 is TGCGCCAGCAGCCAAGACAGGGCCCCTAATGAAAAACTGTTTTTT.

This clone occurred once. The J gene is TRBJ2-1, the V gene TRBV5-1; D possibly corresponds to TRBD2 (6 bases). Looked up from germline, CDR1 is SGHRS and CDR2 is YFSETQ. The CDR3 runs 13 residues. Trimming shortened V by 5 bases and J by 3 bases, and 9 bases separated the two germline ends. The CDR3 spells CASRGGIYNEQFF. CDR3 nucleotide sequence: TGCGCCAGCAGGGGAGGCATCTACAATGAGCAGTTCTTC. The full variable domain, completed using reference TRBV5-1 and TRBJ2-1, is KAGVTQTPRYLIKTRGQQVTLSCSPISGHRSVSWYQQTPGQGLQFLFEYFSETQRNKGNFPGRFSGRQFSNSRSEMNVSTLELGDSALYLCASRGGIYNEQFFGPGTRLTVL.

This clone appeared a few times. This chain connects TRBV10-1 to TRBJ2-1, with 9 bases that match TRBD1. The germline CDR1 and CDR2 sequences are WNHNN and SYGVQD (reference sequence). The CDR3 totals 15 residues. Losses at the gene ends were 9 bases for V and 8 bases for J; bases not matched to a gene: 14. The CDR3 region is CARDRGITELYEQFF. CDR3 nucleotides: TGCGCCAGGGACAGGGGAATAACGGAGCTGTATGAGCAGTTCTTC.

The chain combines TRBV5-1 with TRBJ2-2, with D unresolved. Germline V lookup: CDR1 SGHRS, CDR2 YFSETQ. V was shortened by 0 bases and J by 4 bases, with 10 bases between the two germline ends. This CDR3 has 15 amino acids. CDR3 nucleotide sequence: TGCGCCAGCAGCTTGGAGTGGCGGCCCACCGGGGAGCTGTTTTTT. Translating it yields CASSLEWRPTGELFF.

V gene TRBV30 combines with J gene TRBJ1-1; 7 bases agree with TRBD1. The J segment lost 4 bases and the V segment lost 3 bases, leaving 14 bases of the junction unmatched. Germline CDR1 is GTSNPN and CDR2 is SVGIG (reference sequence). The CDR3 is made up of 16 amino acids. The CDR3 nucleotides read TGTGCCTGGAGGCTAGGGGGCAGTTTCGGAGGCACTGAAGCTTTCTTT. It encodes CAWRLGGSFGGTEAFF.